These 17 T cell receptor beta chains were sequenced from one sample in a study of CD4+ T cells in melanoma. TCRdb's copy holds only in-frame clones and misses some; the assay was immunoSEQ multiplex PCR. The repertoire holds more than 90,000 clones, with around 93% as singletons. What was sequenced was peripheral blood. All receptors derive from a human donor with melanoma.

The rearrangement uses TRBV6-1 and TRBJ2-2; D is possibly TRBD2 (6 bases). The CDR3 consists of 16 residues. The germline V gene encodes CDR1 MNHNS and CDR2 SASEGT. V lost 2 bases to trimming and J lost 1 base, with 11 bases between them. CDR3 DNA: TGTGCCAGCAGTGAATTGGGAGGAGGGAACACCGGGGAGCTGTTTTTT. It codes for CASSELGGGNTGELFF.

The genes are TRBV18 and TRBJ2-7; TRBD2 matches at 11 bases. This CDR3 comprises 15 residues. Trimming cost V 3 bases and J 0 bases; bases outside gene matches: 1. The germline V gene encodes CDR1 KGHSH and CDR2 LQKENI. CDR3 DNA: TGTGCCAGCTCACCGCTAGCGGGGGGCTCCTACGAGCAGTACTTC. Translating it yields CASSPLAGGSYEQYF.

CDR3 in amino acids: CATSRTVNTEAFF. The DNA for the CDR3 is TGTGCCACCAGCAGGACGGTGAACACTGAAGCTTTCTTT. The chain joins TRBV15 to TRBJ1-1; no clear D gene. CDR1 is LNHNV and CDR2 is YYDKDF in the germline V gene (reference sequence). There are 13 residues in the CDR3. The germline V and J ends were trimmed by 3 bases and 0 bases, with 5 bases remaining between them. Complete variable domain (other parts from reference TRBV15 and TRBJ1-1): DAMVIQNPRYQVTQFGKPVTLSCSQTLNHNVMYWYQQKSSQAPKLLFHYYDKDFNNEADTPDNFQSRRPNTSFCFLDIRSPGLGDTAMYLCATSRTVNTEAFFGQGTRLTVV.

V is TRBV5-1 and J is TRBJ1-1; D gene uncertain. The V end was cut by 0 bases, the J end by 2 bases, with 2 bases between. In germline, CDR1 is SGHRS, CDR2 YFSETQ. CDR3 length: 12 residues. The CDR3 DNA follows: TGCGCCAGCAGCTTGGCTAACACTGAAGCTTTCTTT. Residues: CASSLANTEAFF.

The V and J genes are TRBV4-2 and TRBJ2-1; TRBD2 is a possible D gene (6 bases). The CDR3 is 16 amino acids. Per the germline V gene, CDR1 is LGHNA and CDR2 is YNFKEQ. V was pared by 0 bases and J by 8 bases, with 17 bases between. The CDR3 loop reads CASSQEGGRLRDEQFF. As DNA, the CDR3 is TGTGCCAGCAGCCAAGAAGGTGGGAGGCTTCGTGATGAGCAGTTCTTC.

This clone appeared once. The chain is built from TRBV15 and TRBJ1-5; 9 bases are a match to TRBD1. CDR1 and CDR2 (germline): LNHNV, YYDKDF (reference sequence). The CDR3 covers 16 residues. With 0 bases clipped from V and 4 bases from J, the junction kept 4 bases outside the gene matches. CDR3 protein: CATSRDMTGGNQPQHF. DNA for the CDR3: TGTGCCACCAGCAGAGACATGACAGGGGGAAATCAGCCCCAGCATTTT. Using reference TRBV15 and TRBJ1-5 for the parts outside the CDR3, the full variable domain is DAMVIQNPRYQVTQFGKPVTLSCSQTLNHNVMYWYQQKSSQAPKLLFHYYDKDFNNEADTPDNFQSRRPNTSFCFLDIRSPGLGDTAMYLCATSRDMTGGNQPQHFGDGTRLSIL.

This rearrangement joins TRBV11-3 to TRBJ2-7; D unclear. Germline loops: CDR1 SGHNT, CDR2 YENEEA. With 3 bases removed from V and 6 bases from J, the gap between germline ends came to 12 bases. The CDR3 is made up of 13 amino acids. Here the CDR3 reads CASSFQSQTEQYF. Here the CDR3 DNA reads TGTGCCAGCAGCTTTCAAAGCCAGACCGAGCAGTACTTC.

The chain couples TRBV7-2 to TRBJ2-7, with a tentative D call TRBD1 (5 bases). CDR1 and CDR2 (germline): SGHTA, FQGNSA. CDR3 size: 14 residues. Trimming shortened V by 2 bases and J by 5 bases, and 13 bases separated the two germline ends. In DNA form, the CDR3 reads TGTGCCAGCAGCTTAATCCTCCCAGGGAACGAGCAGTACTTC. Residues: CASSLILPGNEQYF. Full variable domain (outside the CDR3, taken from reference TRBV7-2 and TRBJ2-7): GAGVSQSPSNKVTEKGKDVELRCDPISGHTALYWYRQSLGQGLEFLIYFQGNSAPDKSGLPSDRFSAERTGGSVSTLTIQRTQQEDSAVYLCASSLILPGNEQYFGPGTRLTVT.

This chain connects TRBV6-5 to TRBJ2-3, with 8 bases identical to TRBD2. V trimming: 6 bases; J trimming: 6 bases; junction bases outside the gene matches: 11. Germline CDR1 is MNHEY and CDR2 is SVGAGI. This CDR3 is 15 amino acids long. CDR3 loop: CASRFGLASPDTQYF. The DNA of the CDR3 is TGTGCCAGCAGGTTCGGACTAGCCTCGCCCGATACGCAGTATTTT.

In its sample, this clone was seen once. This sample also contains other DNA sequences that code for the same CDR3. The V gene is TRBV4-3, the J gene TRBJ2-3; D is unclear. With 0 bases removed from V and 5 bases from J, the gap between germline ends came to 6 bases. Germline CDR1 and CDR2: LGHNA and YSLEER. The length of the CDR3 is 13 residues. The CDR3 DNA reads TGCGCCAGCAGCCAAGAAAGGAGAGATACGCAGTATTTT. It translates to CASSQERRDTQYF.

The rearrangement joins TRBV7-6 to TRBJ2-5, with a weak D call TRBD1 (5 bases). V lost 1 base, J lost 5 bases, and 14 bases lay in between. Germline loops: CDR1 SGHVS, CDR2 FNYEAQ. CDR3 length: 15 amino acids. In nucleotides, the CDR3 is TGTGCCAGCAGCTTAGTTACCCCAGGGCTGGAGACCCAGTACTTC. Its translation is CASSLVTPGLETQYF.

This clone has only one observation. This same CDR3 is encoded by further DNA sequences in the sample. The chain links TRBV27 to TRBJ1-5; the D is unclear. V was pared by 0 bases and J by 3 bases, with 6 bases between. Germline V lookup: CDR1 MNHEY, CDR2 SMNVEV (reference sequence). The CDR3 has 14 amino acids. The CDR3 DNA sequence: TGTGCCAGCAGTTTATCAGGGTCCAATCAGCCCCAGCATTTT. Protein sequence: CASSLSGSNQPQHF.

This chain joins TRBV18 and TRBJ2-3; D uncertain. The CDR3 runs 14 residues. The germline gives CDR1 KGHSH, CDR2 LQKENI. The V gene lost 1 base and the J gene lost 1 base, with 6 bases spanning the gap. CDR3 amino acids: CASSPLAGTDTQYF. CDR3 DNA sequence: TGTGCCAGCTCACCACTCGCGGGCACAGATACGCAGTATTTT.

This clone showed up just a few times. V and J are TRBV7-8 and TRBJ1-6, with a weak D call TRBD1 (6 bases). The CDR3 sequence is 14 residues long. Germline assignment: CDR1 SGHVS and CDR2 FQNEAQ. V lost 2 bases and J lost 8, with 10 bases in between. CDR3 sequence reads: CASSLQDSYSPLHF. DNA for the CDR3: TGTGCCAGCAGCTTACAGGACAGTTATTCACCCCTCCACTTT.

V gene TRBV5-4 combines with J gene TRBJ2-5; 12 bases agree with TRBD2. The V segment lost 3 bases and the J segment 0 bases; nucleotides outside the gene matches: 0. This CDR3 has 15 residues. The germline CDR1 and CDR2 sequences are SGHNT and YYREEE (reference sequence). The CDR3 here is CASSWTSGNQETQYF. The CDR3 nucleotides read TGTGCCAGCAGCTGGACTAGCGGGAACCAAGAGACCCAGTACTTC.

The V gene is TRBV5-1, the J gene TRBJ2-7; 12 bases line up with TRBD2. The CDR3 loop spans 15 amino acids. Germline V lookup: CDR1 SGHRS, CDR2 YFSETQ. The V gene end was trimmed by 3 bases and the J gene end by 9 bases; junction bases not matched to a gene: 10. The CDR3 loop is CASSSRLAGVQWQYF. For the CDR3, the DNA is TGCGCCAGCAGCTCCCGACTAGCGGGAGTTCAATGGCAGTACTTC.

This chain connects TRBV29-1 to TRBJ2-7; tentatively, D is TRBD1 (7 bases). Trimming removed 7 bases at V and 2 bases at J, with 24 bases between. Germline CDR1 reads SQVTM; CDR2 reads ANQGSEA. This CDR3 has 16 residues. The CDR3 sequence: CSASGGNGPIAYEQYF. The CDR3 DNA follows: TGCAGCGCCTCAGGGGGGAACGGGCCCATAGCCTACGAGCAGTACTTC.